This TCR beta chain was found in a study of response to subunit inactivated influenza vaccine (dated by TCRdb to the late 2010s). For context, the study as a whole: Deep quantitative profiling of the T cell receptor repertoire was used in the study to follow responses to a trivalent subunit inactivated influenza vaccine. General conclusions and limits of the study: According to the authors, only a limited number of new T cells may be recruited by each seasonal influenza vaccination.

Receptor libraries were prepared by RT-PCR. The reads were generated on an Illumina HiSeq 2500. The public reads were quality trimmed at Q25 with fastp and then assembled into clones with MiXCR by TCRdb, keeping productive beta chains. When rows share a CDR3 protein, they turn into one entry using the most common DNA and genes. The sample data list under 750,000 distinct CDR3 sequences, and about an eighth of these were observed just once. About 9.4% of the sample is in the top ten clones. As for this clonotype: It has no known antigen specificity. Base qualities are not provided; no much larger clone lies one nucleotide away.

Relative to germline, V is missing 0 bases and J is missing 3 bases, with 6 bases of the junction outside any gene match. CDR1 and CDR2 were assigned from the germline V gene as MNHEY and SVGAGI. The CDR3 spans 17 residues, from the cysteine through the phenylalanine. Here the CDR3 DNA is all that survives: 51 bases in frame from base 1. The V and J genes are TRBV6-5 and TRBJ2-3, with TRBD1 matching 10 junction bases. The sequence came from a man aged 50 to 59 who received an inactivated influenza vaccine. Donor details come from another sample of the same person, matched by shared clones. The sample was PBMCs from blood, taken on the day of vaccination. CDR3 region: CASSYSFRDRGTDTQYF. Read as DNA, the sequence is TGTGCCAGCAGTTACTCGTTTCGGGACAGGGGAACAGATACGCAGTATTTT.